The present entry profiles one T cell receptor beta chain with its context. What it binds is not known. Profiled with immunoSEQ multiplex PCR; TCRdb holds only in-frame clones, not every one. Of 200,000 to 300,000 clones in the sample, about 86% were seen once. This specimen comes from a study of cytomegalovirus exposure and HLA in healthy donors. The study's findings and limits: The CMV antigen specificity of a few CMV-associated chains was confirmed through in vitro analysis.

This CDR3 has 15 residues. Germline values: CDR1 SNHLY, CDR2 FYNNEI. Losses at the gene ends were 4 bases for V and 4 bases for J; bases not matched to a gene: 9. The chain couples TRBV2 to TRBJ2-5; 7 bases agree with TRBD2. The sequence derives from a woman aged 25 to 39 in good health and CMV-seropositive. Material: PBMCs. The CDR3 loop reads CASSGVGGPRETQYF. As DNA, the CDR3 is TGTGCCAGCAGTGGGGTGGGAGGGCCACGAGAGACCCAGTACTTC.